The clone carrying this T cell receptor beta chain was seen a handful of times. Participants were placed into cohorts based on the clinical history they reported. Symptom resolution, clearance, or two negative PCRs marked the recovered donors of Cohort 3. The sample comes from a study of blood T cell repertoires in COVID-19. At the level of the study: Specimens from acute and convalescent COVID-19 originated in the United States, Italy and Spain. Sample material is recorded as cDNA or gDNA derived from T cells, B-cell-depleted T cells, or PBMCs.

TCRdb keeps only in-frame clones here, not all; method: immunoSEQ multiplex PCR. The repertoire consists of some 200,000 clones, with approximately 80% occurring once and the leading ten covering around 9%. This CDR3 has 16 residues. V was clipped by 8 bases and J by 1 base; unmatched bases: 10. Germline V gene lookup returns CDR1 GTSNPN and CDR2 SVGIG (reference sequence). The chain couples TRBV30 to TRBJ2-2, with TRBD2 matching 10 bases. Input material: PBMCs or T cells enriched from blood (not recorded which). This receptor was obtained from a man aged 40-50 years who had recovered from COVID-19. DNA of the CDR3: TGTGCCCGACTCAGCGGGGGGGCTGAGAACACCGGGGAGCTGTTTTTT. Translated, it gives CARLSGGAENTGELFF.